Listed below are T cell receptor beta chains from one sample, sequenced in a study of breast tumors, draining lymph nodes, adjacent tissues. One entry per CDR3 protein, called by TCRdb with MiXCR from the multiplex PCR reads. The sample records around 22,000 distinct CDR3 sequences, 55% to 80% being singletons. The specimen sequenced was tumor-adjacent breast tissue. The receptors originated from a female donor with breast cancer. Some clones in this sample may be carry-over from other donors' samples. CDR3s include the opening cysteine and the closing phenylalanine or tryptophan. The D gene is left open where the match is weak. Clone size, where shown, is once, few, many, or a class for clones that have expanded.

CASSPTSGRGNNEQFF TGTGCCAGCAGTCCGACTAGCGGGAGGGGGAACAATGAGCAGTTCTTC TRBJ2-1 16 TRBV6-4 medium-sized TRBD2
CASSLANQPQHF TGTGCCAGCAGTCTCGCGAATCAGCCCCAGCATTTT TRBJ1-5 12 TRBV12-3/TRBV12-4 few .
CATSDQFLDTQYF TGTGCCACCAGTGATCAATTTTTGGATACGCAGTATTTT TRBJ2-3 13 TRBV24-1 . .
CASSSNRAGNTIYF TGTGCCAGCAGCTCCAACAGGGCTGGAAACACCATATATTTT TRBJ1-3 14 TRBV7-9 few .
CASTQGGGNNQPQHF TGTGCCAGCACCCAGGGGGGGGGCAACAATCAGCCCCAGCATTTT TRBJ1-5 15 TRBV5-6 medium-sized TRBD1
CASSMLVGTEAFF TGTGCCAGTAGTATGCTGGTGGGCACTGAAGCTTTCTTT TRBJ1-1 13 TRBV19 many .
CASRGQGGSYEQYF TGTGCCAGCCGGGGCCAGGGGGGATCCTACGAGCAGTACTTC TRBJ2-7 14 TRBV19 medium-sized .
CASSDKAPGAGRSPLHF TGTGCCAGCAGTGACAAAGCCCCGGGGGCAGGGAGGTCACCCCTCCACTTT TRBJ1-6 17 TRBV27 many .
CASSQGQGAKNGYTF TGTGCCAGCAGCCAAGGGCAGGGGGCGAAAAATGGCTACACCTTC TRBJ1-2 15 TRBV14 many TRBD1
CASSLGQERQYF TGCGCCAGCAGCTTGGGACAGGAGAGGCAGTACTTC TRBJ2-7 12 TRBV5-1 . .
CASSVQETQYF TGTGCCAGCAGCGTCCAAGAGACCCAGTACTTC TRBJ2-5 11 TRBV2 . .
CASSLDTGELDNEQFF TGTGCCAGCAGCTTAGATACAGGGGAGTTGGACAATGAGCAGTTCTTC TRBJ2-1 16 TRBV7-8 . TRBD1
CASGQGSTDTQYF TGTGCCAGCGGGCAGGGAAGCACAGATACGCAGTATTTT TRBJ2-3 13 TRBV7-3 few .
CASSIHITDTQYF TGTGCCAGCAGTATCCACATCACAGATACGCAGTATTTT TRBJ2-3 13 TRBV2 once .
CASSIGGGQPQHF TGTGCCAGTAGTATAGGGGGGGGACAGCCCCAGCATTTT TRBJ1-5 13 TRBV7-8 . .
CASSSKTGKHSLVQYF TGTGCCAGCAGCTCAAAGACAGGGAAACATTCATTAGTGCAGTATTTT TRBJ2-3 16 TRBV7-3 . TRBD1
CAIREGNSPLHF TGTGCCATCAGGGAAGGGAATTCACCCCTCCACTTT TRBJ1-6 12 TRBV10-3 . .
CSAADHSYNEQFF TGCAGTGCCGCGGACCACTCCTACAATGAGCAGTTCTTC TRBJ2-1 13 TRBV20-1 . .
CAWSSQGSGELFF TGTGCCTGGAGTTCACAGGGGTCCGGGGAGCTGTTTTTT TRBJ2-2 13 TRBV30 many TRBD1
CASSDRDWETQYF TGTGCCAGCAGCGACAGGGATTGGGAGACCCAGTACTTC TRBJ2-5 13 TRBV7-9 . TRBD1
CASSATGRSGNTIYF TGTGCCAGCTCCGCGACAGGACGCTCTGGAAACACCATATATTTT TRBJ1-3 15 TRBV6-1 medium-sized .
CASSSPGVGYQETQYF TGTGCCAGCAGCTCACCCGGCGTGGGTTACCAAGAGACCCAGTACTTC TRBJ2-5 16 TRBV7-9 many .
CASRQGGNYSPHFF TGTGCCAGCCGCCAGGGTGGGAATTATTCGCCCCACTTCTTT TRBJ1-6 14 TRBV7-2 once .
CASRQGLGTDTQYF TGTGCCAGCAGACAGGGACTAGGTACAGATACGCAGTATTTT TRBJ2-3 14 TRBV7-2 . TRBD2
CASSYGLAGAYNEQFF TGTGCCAGCAGTTACGGACTAGCGGGAGCCTACAATGAGCAGTTCTTC TRBJ2-1 16 TRBV6-2/TRBV6-3 . TRBD2
CASSLATLAGGLGTGELFF TGTGCCAGCAGCCTGGCGACCCTAGCGGGGGGGCTAGGCACCGGGGAGCTGTTTTTT TRBJ2-2 19 TRBV7-9 medium-sized TRBD2
CASSLAGQVSTDTQYF TGTGCCAGCAGCTTAGCGGGACAGGTCAGCACAGATACGCAGTATTTT TRBJ2-3 16 TRBV7-2 . TRBD1
CASSLMGPWDEQFF TGCGCCAGCAGCTTGATGGGACCGTGGGATGAGCAGTTCTTC TRBJ2-1 14 TRBV5-1 . .
CASSLPRDSKWGAEAFF TGTGCCAGCAGTTTACCCCGGGACAGTAAATGGGGGGCTGAAGCTTTCTTT TRBJ1-1 17 TRBV6-6 . TRBD1